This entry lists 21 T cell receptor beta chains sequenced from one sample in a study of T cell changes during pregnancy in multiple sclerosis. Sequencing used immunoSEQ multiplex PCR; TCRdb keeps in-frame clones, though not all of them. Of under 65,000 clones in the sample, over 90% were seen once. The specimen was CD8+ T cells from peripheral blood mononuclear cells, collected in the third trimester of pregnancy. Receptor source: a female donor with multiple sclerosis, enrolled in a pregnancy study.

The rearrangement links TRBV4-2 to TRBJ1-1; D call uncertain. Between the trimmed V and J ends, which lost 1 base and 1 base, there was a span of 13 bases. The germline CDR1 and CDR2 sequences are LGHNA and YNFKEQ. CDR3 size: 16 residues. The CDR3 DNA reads TGTGCCAGCAGCCAAGGGCAGGTTTCCTGGAACACTGAAGCTTTCTTT. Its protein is CASSQGQVSWNTEAFF.

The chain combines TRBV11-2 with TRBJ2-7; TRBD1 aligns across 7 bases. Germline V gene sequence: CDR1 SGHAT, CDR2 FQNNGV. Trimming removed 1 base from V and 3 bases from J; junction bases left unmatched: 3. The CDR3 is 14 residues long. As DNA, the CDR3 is TGTGCCAGCAGCTTAGGACAGGGATTCTACGAGCAGTACTTC. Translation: CASSLGQGFYEQYF.

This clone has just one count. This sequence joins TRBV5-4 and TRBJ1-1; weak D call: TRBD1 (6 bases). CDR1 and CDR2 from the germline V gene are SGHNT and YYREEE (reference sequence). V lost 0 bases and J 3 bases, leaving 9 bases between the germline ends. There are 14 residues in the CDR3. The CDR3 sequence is CASSLAGDDTEAFF. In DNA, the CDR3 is TGTGCCAGCAGCTTGGCAGGGGACGACACTGAAGCTTTCTTT. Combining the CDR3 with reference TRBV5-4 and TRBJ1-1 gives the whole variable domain ETGVTQSPTHLIKTRGQQVTLRCSSQSGHNTVSWYQQALGQGPQFIFQYYREEENGRGNFPPRFSGLQFPNYSSELNVNALELDDSALYLCASSLAGDDTEAFFGQGTRLTVV.

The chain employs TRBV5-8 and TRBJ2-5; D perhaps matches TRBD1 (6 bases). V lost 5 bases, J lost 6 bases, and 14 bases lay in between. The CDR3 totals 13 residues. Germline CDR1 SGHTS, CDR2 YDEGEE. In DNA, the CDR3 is TGTGCCAGCAGTCCACAGGGTGGGCAGACCCAGTACTTC. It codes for CASSPQGGQTQYF.

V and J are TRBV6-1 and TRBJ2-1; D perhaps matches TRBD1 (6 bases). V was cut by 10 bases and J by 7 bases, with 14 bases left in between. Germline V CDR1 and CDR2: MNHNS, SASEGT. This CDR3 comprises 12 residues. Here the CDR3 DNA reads TGTGCCATCCTGTGGGGGCTAAATGAGCAGTTCTTC. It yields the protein CAILWGLNEQFF.

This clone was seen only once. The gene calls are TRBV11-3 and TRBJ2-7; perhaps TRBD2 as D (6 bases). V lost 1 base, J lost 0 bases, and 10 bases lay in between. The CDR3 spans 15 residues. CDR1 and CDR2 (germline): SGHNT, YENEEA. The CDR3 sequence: CASSLGPGLSYEQYF. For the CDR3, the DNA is TGTGCCAGCAGCTTAGGCCCGGGACTCTCCTACGAGCAGTACTTC.

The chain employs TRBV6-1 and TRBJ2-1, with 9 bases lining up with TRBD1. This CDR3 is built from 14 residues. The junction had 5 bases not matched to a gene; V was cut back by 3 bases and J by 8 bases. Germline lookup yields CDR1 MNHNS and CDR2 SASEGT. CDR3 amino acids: CASSEGQGWDEQFF. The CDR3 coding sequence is TGTGCCAGCAGTGAGGGACAGGGCTGGGATGAGCAGTTCTTC.

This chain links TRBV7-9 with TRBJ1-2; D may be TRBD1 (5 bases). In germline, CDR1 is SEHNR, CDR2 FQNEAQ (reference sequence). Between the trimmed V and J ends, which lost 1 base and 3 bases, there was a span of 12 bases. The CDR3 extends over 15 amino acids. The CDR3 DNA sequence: TGTGCCAGCAGCTTAGGGGGCGGCTCGGACTATGGCTACACCTTC. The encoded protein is CASSLGGGSDYGYTF.

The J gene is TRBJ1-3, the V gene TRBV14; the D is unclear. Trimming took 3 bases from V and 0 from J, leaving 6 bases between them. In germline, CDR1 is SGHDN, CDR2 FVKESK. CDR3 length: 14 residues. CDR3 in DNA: TGTGCCAGCAGCCAGCGTTTCTCTGGAAACACCATATATTTT. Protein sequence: CASSQRFSGNTIYF.

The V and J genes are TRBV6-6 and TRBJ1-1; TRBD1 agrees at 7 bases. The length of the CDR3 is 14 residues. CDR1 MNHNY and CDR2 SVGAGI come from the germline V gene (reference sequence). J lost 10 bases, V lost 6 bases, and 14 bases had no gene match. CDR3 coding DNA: TGTGCCAGCAGGCGAGATACAGGGGAACGAAGAGCTTTCTTT. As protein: CASRRDTGERRAFF.

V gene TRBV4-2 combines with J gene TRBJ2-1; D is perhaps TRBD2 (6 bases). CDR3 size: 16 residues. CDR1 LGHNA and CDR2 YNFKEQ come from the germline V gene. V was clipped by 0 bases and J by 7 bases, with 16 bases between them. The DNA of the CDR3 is TGTGCCAGCAGCCAAGATCTGGCTAGCGAAGGGAATGAGCAGTTCTTC. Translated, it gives CASSQDLASEGNEQFF.

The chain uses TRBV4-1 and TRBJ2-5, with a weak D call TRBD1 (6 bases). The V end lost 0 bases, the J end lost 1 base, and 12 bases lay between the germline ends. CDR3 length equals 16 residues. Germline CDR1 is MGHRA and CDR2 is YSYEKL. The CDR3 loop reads CASSQDLGAIQETQYF. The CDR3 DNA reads TGCGCCAGCAGCCAAGATCTGGGGGCTATCCAAGAGACCCAGTACTTC.

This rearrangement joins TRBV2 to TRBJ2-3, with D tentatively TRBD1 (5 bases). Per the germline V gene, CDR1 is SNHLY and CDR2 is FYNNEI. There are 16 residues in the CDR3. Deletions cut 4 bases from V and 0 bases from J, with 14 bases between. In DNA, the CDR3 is TGTGCCAGCAGTGCCCTTCAGGGAATTAGCACAGATACGCAGTATTTT. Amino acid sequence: CASSALQGISTDTQYF.

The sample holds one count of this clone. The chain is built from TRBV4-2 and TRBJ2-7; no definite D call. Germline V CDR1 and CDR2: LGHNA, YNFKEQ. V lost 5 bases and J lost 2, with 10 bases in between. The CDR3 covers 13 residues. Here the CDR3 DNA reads TGTGCCAGCAGCGTATCTAGGACCTACGAGCAGTACTTC. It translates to CASSVSRTYEQYF.

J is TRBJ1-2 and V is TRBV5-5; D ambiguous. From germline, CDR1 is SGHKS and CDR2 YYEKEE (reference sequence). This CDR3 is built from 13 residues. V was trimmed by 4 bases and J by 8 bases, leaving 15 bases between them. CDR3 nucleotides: TGTGCCAGCAGCGCGCGAGGTCGTTCAGGCTACACCTTC. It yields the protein CASSARGRSGYTF.

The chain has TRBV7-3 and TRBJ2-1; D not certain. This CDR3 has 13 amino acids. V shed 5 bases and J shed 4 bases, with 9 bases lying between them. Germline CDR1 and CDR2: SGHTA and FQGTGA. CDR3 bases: TGTGCCAGCAGCCCAAGCAAGTACAATGAGCAGTTCTTC. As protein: CASSPSKYNEQFF.

The CDR3, as DNA: TGTGCCAGCAGTTCCAAGGGACTAGACTCTGGGGCCAACGTCCTGACTTTC. Translation gives CASSSKGLDSGANVLTF. The genes are TRBV27 and TRBJ2-6, with 8 bases lining up with TRBD2. The germline V gene encodes CDR1 MNHEY and CDR2 SMNVEV (reference sequence). J lost 0 bases, V lost 4 bases, and 5 bases had no gene match. The CDR3 extends over 17 amino acids.

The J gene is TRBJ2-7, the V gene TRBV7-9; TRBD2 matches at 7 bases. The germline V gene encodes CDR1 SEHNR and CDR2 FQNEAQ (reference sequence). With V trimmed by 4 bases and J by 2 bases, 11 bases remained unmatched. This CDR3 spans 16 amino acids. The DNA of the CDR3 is TGTGCCAGCAGCTGGCGGGGGTCCATACCCCCCTACGAGCAGTACTTC. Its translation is CASSWRGSIPPYEQYF. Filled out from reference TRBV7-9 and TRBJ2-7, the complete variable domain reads DTGVSQNPRHKITKRGQNVTFRCDPISEHNRLYWYRQTLGQGPEFLTYFQNEAQLEKSRLLSDRFSAERPKGSFSTLEIQRTEQGDSAMYLCASSWRGSIPPYEQYFGPGTRLTVT.

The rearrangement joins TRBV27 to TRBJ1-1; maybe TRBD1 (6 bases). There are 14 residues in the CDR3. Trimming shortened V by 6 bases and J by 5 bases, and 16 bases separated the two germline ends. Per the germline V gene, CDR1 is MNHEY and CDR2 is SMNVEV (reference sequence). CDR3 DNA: TGTGCCAGCAGAGATACAGGGTGGAGGACTGAAGCTTTCTTT. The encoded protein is CASRDTGWRTEAFF.

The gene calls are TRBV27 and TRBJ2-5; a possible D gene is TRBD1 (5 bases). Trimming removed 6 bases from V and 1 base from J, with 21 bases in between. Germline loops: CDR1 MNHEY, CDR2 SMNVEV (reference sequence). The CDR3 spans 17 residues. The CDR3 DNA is TGTGCCAGCAGCCGCTGGAAGGGGCGCAAGGGCCAAGAGACCCAGTACTTC. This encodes CASSRWKGRKGQETQYF.

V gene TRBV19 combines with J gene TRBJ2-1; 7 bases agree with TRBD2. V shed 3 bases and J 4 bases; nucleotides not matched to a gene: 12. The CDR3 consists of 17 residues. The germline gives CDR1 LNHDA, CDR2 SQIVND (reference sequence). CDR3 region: CASSISPRTRFYNEQFF. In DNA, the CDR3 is TGTGCCAGTAGTATTAGCCCGAGGACTAGGTTTTACAATGAGCAGTTCTTC.